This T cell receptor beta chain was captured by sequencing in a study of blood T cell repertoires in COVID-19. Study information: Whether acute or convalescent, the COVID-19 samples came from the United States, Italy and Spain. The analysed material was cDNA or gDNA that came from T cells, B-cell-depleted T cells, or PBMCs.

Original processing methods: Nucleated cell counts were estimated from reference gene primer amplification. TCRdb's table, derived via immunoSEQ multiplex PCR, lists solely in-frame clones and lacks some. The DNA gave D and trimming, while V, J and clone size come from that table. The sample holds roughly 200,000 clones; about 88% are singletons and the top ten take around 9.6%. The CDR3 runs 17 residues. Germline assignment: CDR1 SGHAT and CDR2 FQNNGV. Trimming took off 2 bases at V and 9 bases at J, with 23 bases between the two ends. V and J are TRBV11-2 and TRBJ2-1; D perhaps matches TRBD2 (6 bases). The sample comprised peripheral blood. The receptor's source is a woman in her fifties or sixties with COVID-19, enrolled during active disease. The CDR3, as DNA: TGTGCCAGCAGCTTATCCTCTAGGGCGGGGCCTCTGGGTGAGCAGTTCTTC. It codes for CASSLSSRAGPLGEQFF.